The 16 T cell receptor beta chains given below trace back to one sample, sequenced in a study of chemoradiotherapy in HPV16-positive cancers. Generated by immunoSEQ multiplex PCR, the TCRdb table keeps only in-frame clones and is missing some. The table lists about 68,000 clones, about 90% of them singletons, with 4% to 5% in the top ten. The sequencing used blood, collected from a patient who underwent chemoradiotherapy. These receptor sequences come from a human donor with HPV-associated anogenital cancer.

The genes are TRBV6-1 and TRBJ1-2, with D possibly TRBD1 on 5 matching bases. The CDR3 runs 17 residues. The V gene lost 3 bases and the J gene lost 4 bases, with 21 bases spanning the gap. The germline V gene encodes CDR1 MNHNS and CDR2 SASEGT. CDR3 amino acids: CASSDTGPDRKSYGYTF. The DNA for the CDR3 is TGTGCCAGCAGTGATACGGGACCTGACAGAAAAAGCTATGGCTACACCTTC.

CDR3 in DNA: TGTGCCAGCAGCTTAGATCGGGCTAGCGGGGACAATGAGCAGTTCTTC. Translating gives CASSLDRASGDNEQFF. The rearrangement links TRBV7-6 to TRBJ2-1; 9 bases match TRBD2. V shed 1 base, J shed 5 bases, and the junction held 6 bases outside the gene matches. The CDR3 contains 16 residues. Germline V gene lookup returns CDR1 SGHVS and CDR2 FNYEAQ.

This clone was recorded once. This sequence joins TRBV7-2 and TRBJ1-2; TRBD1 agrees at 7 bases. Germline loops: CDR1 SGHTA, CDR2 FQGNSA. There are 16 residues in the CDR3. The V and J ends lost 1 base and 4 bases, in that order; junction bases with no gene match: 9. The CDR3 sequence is CASSLDRGQGGYGYTF. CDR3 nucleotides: TGTGCCAGCAGCTTAGATCGGGGGCAGGGGGGCTATGGCTACACCTTC.

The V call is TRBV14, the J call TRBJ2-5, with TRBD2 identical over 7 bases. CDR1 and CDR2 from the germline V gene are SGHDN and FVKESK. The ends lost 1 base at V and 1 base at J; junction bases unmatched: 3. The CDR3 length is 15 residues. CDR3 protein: CASSQVGGFQETQYF. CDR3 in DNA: TGTGCCAGCAGCCAAGTCGGGGGGTTCCAAGAGACCCAGTACTTC.

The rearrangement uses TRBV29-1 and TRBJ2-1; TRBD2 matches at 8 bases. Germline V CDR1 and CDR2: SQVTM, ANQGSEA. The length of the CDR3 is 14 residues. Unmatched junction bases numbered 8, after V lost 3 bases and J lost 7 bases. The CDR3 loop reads CSVDLGGTRNEQFF. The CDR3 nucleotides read TGCAGCGTTGATTTGGGAGGGACTAGGAATGAGCAGTTCTTC.

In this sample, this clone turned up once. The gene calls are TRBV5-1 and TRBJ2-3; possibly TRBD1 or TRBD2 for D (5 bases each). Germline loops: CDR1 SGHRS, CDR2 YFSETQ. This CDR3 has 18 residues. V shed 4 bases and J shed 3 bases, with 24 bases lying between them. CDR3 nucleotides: TGCGCCAGCAGCCCCACACTGGGTGGGGGAGCCAGTACAGATACGCAGTATTTT. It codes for CASSPTLGGGASTDTQYF.

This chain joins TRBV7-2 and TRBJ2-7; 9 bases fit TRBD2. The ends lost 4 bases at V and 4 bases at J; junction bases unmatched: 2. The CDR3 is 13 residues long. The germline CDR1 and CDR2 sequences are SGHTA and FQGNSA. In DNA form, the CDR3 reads TGTGCCAGCAGCTCAGCGGGAGGTTACGAGCAGTACTTC. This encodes CASSSAGGYEQYF.

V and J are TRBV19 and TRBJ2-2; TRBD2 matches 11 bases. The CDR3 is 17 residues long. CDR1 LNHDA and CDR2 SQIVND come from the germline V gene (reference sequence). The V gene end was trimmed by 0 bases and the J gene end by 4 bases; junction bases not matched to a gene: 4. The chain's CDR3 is CASSIDSGGAGTGELFF. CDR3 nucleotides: TGTGCCAGTAGTATAGATAGCGGGGGGGCCGGCACCGGGGAGCTGTTTTTT.

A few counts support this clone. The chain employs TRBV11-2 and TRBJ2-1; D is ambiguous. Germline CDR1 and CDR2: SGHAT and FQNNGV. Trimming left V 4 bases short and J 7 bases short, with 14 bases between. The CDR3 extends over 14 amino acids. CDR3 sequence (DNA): TGTGCCAGCAGCTACTCGCTAGGTGGGAATGAGCAGTTCTTC. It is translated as CASSYSLGGNEQFF.

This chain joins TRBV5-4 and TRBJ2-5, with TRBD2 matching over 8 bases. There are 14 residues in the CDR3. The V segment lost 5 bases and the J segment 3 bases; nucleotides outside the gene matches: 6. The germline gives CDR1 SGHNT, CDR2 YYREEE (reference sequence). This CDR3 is CASRFRGGKETQYF. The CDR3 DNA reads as TGTGCCAGCAGGTTTCGGGGGGGCAAAGAGACCCAGTACTTC.

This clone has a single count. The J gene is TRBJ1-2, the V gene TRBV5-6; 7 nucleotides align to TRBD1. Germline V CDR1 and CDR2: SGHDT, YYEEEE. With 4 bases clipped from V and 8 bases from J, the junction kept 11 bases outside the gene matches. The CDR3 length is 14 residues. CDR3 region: CASSKRQGRVGYTF. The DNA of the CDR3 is TGTGCCAGCAGCAAAAGACAGGGACGGGTCGGCTACACCTTC.

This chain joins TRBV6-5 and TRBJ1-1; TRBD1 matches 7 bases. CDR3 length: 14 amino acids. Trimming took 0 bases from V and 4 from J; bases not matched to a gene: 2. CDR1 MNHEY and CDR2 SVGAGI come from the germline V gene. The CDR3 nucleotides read TGTGCCAGCAGTTACTCGACAGGGCCCACTGAAGCTTTCTTT. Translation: CASSYSTGPTEAFF.

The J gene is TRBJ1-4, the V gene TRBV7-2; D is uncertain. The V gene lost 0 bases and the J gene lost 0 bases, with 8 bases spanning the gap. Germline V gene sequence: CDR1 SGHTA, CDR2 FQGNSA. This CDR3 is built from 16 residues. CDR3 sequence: CASSLAGPSTNEKLFF. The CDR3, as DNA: TGTGCCAGCAGCTTAGCCGGGCCCTCAACTAATGAAAAACTGTTTTTT.

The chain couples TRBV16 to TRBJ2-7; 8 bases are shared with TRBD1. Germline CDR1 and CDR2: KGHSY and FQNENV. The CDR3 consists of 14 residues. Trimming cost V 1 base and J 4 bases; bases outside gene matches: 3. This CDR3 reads CASSQYRGSYEQYF. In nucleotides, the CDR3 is TGTGCCAGCAGCCAATACAGGGGGAGTTACGAGCAGTACTTC.

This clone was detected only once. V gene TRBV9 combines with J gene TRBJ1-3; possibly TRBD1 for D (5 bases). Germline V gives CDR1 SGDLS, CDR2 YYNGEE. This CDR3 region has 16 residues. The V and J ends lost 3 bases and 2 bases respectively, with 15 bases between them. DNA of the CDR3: TGTGCCAGCAGCGGACAGTTATACTTAACTGGAAACACCATATATTTT. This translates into CASSGQLYLTGNTIYF. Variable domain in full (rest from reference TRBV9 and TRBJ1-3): DSGVTQTPKHLITATGQRVTLRCSPRSGDLSVYWYQQSLDQGLQFLIQYYNGEERAKGNILERFSAQQFPDLHSELNLSSLELGDSALYFCASSGQLYLTGNTIYFGEGSWLTVV.

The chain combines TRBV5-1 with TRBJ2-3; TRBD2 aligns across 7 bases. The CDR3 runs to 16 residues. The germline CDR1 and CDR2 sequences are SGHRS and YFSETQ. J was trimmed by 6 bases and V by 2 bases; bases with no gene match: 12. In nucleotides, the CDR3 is TGCGCCAGCAGCTTAGGCGGGGACCGGGGAGGGGATACGCAGTATTTT. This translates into CASSLGGDRGGDTQYF.